Below are 13 T cell receptor beta chains sequenced from a single sample in a study of blood T cell repertoires in COVID-19. Sequencing used immunoSEQ multiplex PCR; TCRdb keeps in-frame clones, though not all of them. The data show around 230,000 clones, roughly 85% seen once. The specimen sequenced was PBMCs or T cells enriched from blood (not recorded which). The source is a woman between 35 and 50 years old with acute COVID-19.

This clone appeared a single time. The chain has TRBV6-1 and TRBJ2-1, with TRBD1 identical over 10 bases. Germline lookup yields CDR1 MNHNS and CDR2 SASEGT. This CDR3 region has 19 residues. The J segment lost 4 bases and the V segment lost 4 bases, leaving 16 bases of the junction unmatched. CDR3 sequence: CASSGPSRGDRGPYNEQFF. The CDR3, as DNA: TGTGCCAGCAGTGGACCCTCAAGAGGGGACAGGGGACCGTACAATGAGCAGTTCTTC.

The chain has TRBV4-2 and TRBJ2-2, with 8 bases fitting TRBD1. The CDR3 spans 16 residues. In germline, CDR1 is LGHNA, CDR2 YNFKEQ. V dropped 4 bases and J dropped 3; count of bases not matched to a gene: 7. CDR3 in amino acids: CASSPRTGTDTGELFF. The CDR3 DNA reads TGTGCCAGCAGCCCCCGGACAGGGACGGACACCGGGGAGCTGTTTTTT.

The chain combines TRBV6-5 with TRBJ1-6; D might be TRBD1 (5 bases). This CDR3 contains 15 residues. V was cut by 5 bases and J by 0 bases, with 8 bases left in between. Germline V lookup: CDR1 MNHEY, CDR2 SVGAGI. The CDR3 DNA follows: TGTGCCAGCAGTCGGGACTTCTCCTATAATTCACCCCTCCACTTT. Translating gives CASSRDFSYNSPLHF.

V is TRBV2 and J is TRBJ1-4; 7 bases line up with TRBD1. Losses at the gene ends were 8 bases for V and 12 bases for J; bases not matched to a gene: 3. Germline V gene lookup returns CDR1 SNHLY and CDR2 FYNNEI. This CDR3 region has 10 residues. The CDR3 DNA is TGTGCCAGCCGACAGGGAGAACTGTTTTTT. Its protein is CASRQGELFF.

This chain's CDR3 is CASSPNSGGAVETQYF. The CDR3 nucleotides read TGTGCCAGCAGCCCGAATAGCGGGGGGGCTGTGGAGACCCAGTACTTC. The chain has TRBV3-1 (or the pseudogene TRBV3-2) and TRBJ2-5, with TRBD2 matching over 11 bases. This CDR3 has 16 amino acids. The V and J ends lost 4 bases and 5 bases, in that order; junction bases with no gene match: 9. Germline V CDR1 and CDR2: LGHDT, YNNKEL (reference sequence).

J is TRBJ2-1 and V is TRBV7-9; 10 bases are shared with TRBD2. The germline V gene encodes CDR1 SEHNR and CDR2 FQNEAQ (reference sequence). The CDR3 contains 16 residues. J lost 4 bases, V lost 6 bases, and 9 bases had no gene match. CDR3 protein: CASRPVTSGDYNEQFF. CDR3 sequence (DNA): TGTGCCAGCAGGCCCGTAACTAGCGGGGATTACAATGAGCAGTTCTTC.

This clone was seen once. This chain uses TRBV5-6 with TRBJ2-1; maybe TRBD2 (5 bases). V dropped 4 bases and J dropped 7 bases, with 24 bases sitting between them. The CDR3 extends over 17 amino acids. Looked up from germline, CDR1 is SGHDT and CDR2 is YYEEEE. CDR3 sequence reads: CASSKGEVRRWENEQFF. CDR3 nucleotide sequence: TGTGCCAGCAGCAAGGGTGAGGTCAGGAGGTGGGAGAATGAGCAGTTCTTC.

The rearrangement links TRBV19 to TRBJ1-2, with no clear D. Trimming took 0 bases from V and 5 from J, leaving 13 bases between them. This CDR3 is built from 15 residues. Looked up from germline, CDR1 is LNHDA and CDR2 is SQIVND (reference sequence). CDR3 loop: CASSIDTGILYGYTF. CDR3 in DNA: TGTGCCAGTAGTATAGATACGGGAATTTTGTATGGCTACACCTTC. The whole variable domain, remainder taken from reference TRBV19 and TRBJ1-2, is DGGITQSPKYLFRKEGQNVTLSCEQNLNHDAMYWYRQDPGQGLRLIYYSQIVNDFQKGDIAEGYSVSREKKESFPLTVTSAQKNPTAFYLCASSIDTGILYGYTFGSGTRLTVV.

V and J are TRBV10-2 and TRBJ2-1, with 8 bases fitting TRBD1. The CDR3 totals 14 residues. Germline CDR1 WSHSY, CDR2 SAAADI. With V trimmed by 5 bases and J by 4 bases, 4 bases remained unmatched. DNA of the CDR3: TGCGCCAGCAGTCCGGACAGGGTATACAATGAGCAGTTCTTC. It yields the protein CASSPDRVYNEQFF.

This sequence joins TRBV6-5 and TRBJ1-2; 11 positions agree with TRBD1. This CDR3 spans 14 amino acids. Germline V CDR1 and CDR2: MNHEY, SVGAGI. J was trimmed by 7 bases and V by 6 bases; bases with no gene match: 7. CDR3 protein: CASSRTGGAAGYTF. In DNA form, the CDR3 reads TGTGCCAGCAGCAGGACAGGGGGCGCGGCTGGCTACACCTTC.

The J gene is TRBJ1-2, the V gene TRBV29-1, with D uncertain. From germline, CDR1 is SQVTM and CDR2 ANQGSEA. This CDR3 region has 13 residues. V was shortened by 3 bases and J by 0 bases, with 8 bases between the two germline ends. The CDR3 reads CSVEVVANYGYTF. The CDR3, as DNA: TGCAGCGTTGAGGTGGTAGCTAACTATGGCTACACCTTC.

The chain is built from TRBV11-3 and TRBJ2-2; D is unclear. The V gene's germline CDR1 is SGHNT and CDR2 YENEEA. Trimming stripped 3 bases from V and 6 bases from J, with 8 bases between. The CDR3 covers 13 residues. This CDR3 is CASSLRPAGELFF. The CDR3 DNA is TGTGCCAGCAGCTTGAGGCCAGCCGGGGAGCTGTTTTTT.

The J gene is TRBJ1-1, the V gene TRBV3-1 (or the pseudogene TRBV3-2); perhaps TRBD1 as D (5 bases). This CDR3 region has 14 residues. The ends were cut back, 2 bases at V and 1 base at J, with 8 bases in the middle. From germline, CDR1 is LGHDT and CDR2 YNNKEL (reference sequence). CDR3 nucleotides: TGTGCCAGCAGCCAACTCGGGGGGAACACTGAAGCTTTCTTT. It is translated as CASSQLGGNTEAFF.